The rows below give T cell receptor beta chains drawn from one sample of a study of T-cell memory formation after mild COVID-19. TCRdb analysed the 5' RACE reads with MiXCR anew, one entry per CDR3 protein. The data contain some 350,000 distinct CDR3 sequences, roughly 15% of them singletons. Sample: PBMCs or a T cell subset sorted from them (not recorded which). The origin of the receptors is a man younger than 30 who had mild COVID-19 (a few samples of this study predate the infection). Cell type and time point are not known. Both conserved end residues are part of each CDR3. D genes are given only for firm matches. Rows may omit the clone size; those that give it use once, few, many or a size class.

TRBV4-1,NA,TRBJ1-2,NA,TGCGCCAGCAGCCAAGGGCTGGGGGGGGGCGGCTATGGCTACACCTTC,CASSQGLGGGGYGYTF
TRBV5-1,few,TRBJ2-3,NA,TGCGCCAGCAGCGCTAACACAGATACGCAGTATTTT,CASSANTDTQYF
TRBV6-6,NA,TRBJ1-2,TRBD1,TGTGCCAGCAGCCAGTCAGGGGGCGCGGCTGTTTTTGGCTACACCTTC,CASSQSGGAAVFGYTF
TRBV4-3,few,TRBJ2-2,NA,TGCGCCAGCAGCCAAGAGTATACCGGGGAGCTGTTTTTT,CASSQEYTGELFF
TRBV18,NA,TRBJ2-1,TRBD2,TGTGCCAGCTCGTTCCATACTAGCGGGGCTTCTAATGAGCAGTTCTTC,CASSFHTSGASNEQFF
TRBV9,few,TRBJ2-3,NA,TGTGCCAGCAGCGTAGATCCGGGGGGCACAGATACGCAGTATTTT,CASSVDPGGTDTQYF
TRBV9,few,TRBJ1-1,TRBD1,TGTGCCAGCAGCGTAGGGGACAGATACACTGAAGCTTTCTTT,CASSVGDRYTEAFF
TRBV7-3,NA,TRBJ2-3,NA,TGTGCCAGCAGCTTATACGGCAGCCGCACAGATACGCAGTATTTT,CASSLYGSRTDTQYF
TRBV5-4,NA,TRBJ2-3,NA,TGTGCCAGTCAGACTGACACAGATACGCAGTATTTT,CASQTDTDTQYF
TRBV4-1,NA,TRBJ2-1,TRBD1,TGCGCCAGCAGCCAAGTACAGGGGTCCTACAATGAGCAGTTCTTC,CASSQVQGSYNEQFF
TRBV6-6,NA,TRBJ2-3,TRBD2,TGTGCCAGCAGTAGTCGCGGGGGGGCCACAGATACGCAGTATTTT,CASSSRGGATDTQYF
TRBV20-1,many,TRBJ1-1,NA,TGCAGTGCTAGAGATGGGTACACTGAAGCTTTCTTT,CSARDGYTEAFF
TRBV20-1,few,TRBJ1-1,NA,TGCAGTGCTTTACAGGGCTTTGACACTGAAGCTTTCTTT,CSALQGFDTEAFF
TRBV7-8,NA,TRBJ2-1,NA,TGTGCCAGCAGCCCAAGGCGGTTCTACAATGAGCAGTTCTTC,CASSPRRFYNEQFF
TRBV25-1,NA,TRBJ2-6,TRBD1,TGTGCCAGCAGTGAATGGGGACAGGGATTCTCTGGGGCCAACGTCCTGACTTTC,CASSEWGQGFSGANVLTF
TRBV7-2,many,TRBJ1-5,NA,TGTGCCAGCAGCGTAAGGGGGGATCAAGCCCAGCATTTT,CASSVRGDQAQHF
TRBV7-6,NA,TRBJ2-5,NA,TGTGCCAGCAGCTTAGAGGGTAGAACGACCCAGTACTTC,CASSLEGRTTQYF
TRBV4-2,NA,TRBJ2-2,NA,TGTGCCAGCAGTGTCATCAGAGTTACCGGGGAGCTGTTTTTT,CASSVIRVTGELFF
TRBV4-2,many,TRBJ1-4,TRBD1,TGTGCCAGCAGCCAAGGCTCCGGGACAGTTAATGAAAAACTGTTTTTT,CASSQGSGTVNEKLFF
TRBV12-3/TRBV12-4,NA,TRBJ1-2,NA,TGTGCCAGCAGTTTAGGGGCAGGGAGGGCTGCTGGCTACACCTTC,CASSLGAGRAAGYTF
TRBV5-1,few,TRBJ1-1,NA,TGCGCCAGCAGCTTGCCACGCGACGCTGAAGCTTTCTTT,CASSLPRDAEAFF
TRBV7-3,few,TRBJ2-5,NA,TGTGCCAGCAGCTTAGGGACTTTTCAAGAGACCCAGTACTTC,CASSLGTFQETQYF
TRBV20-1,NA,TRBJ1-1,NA,TGCAGTGCTAGAGACTGGGGGGCGCGCGATGAAGCTTTCTTT,CSARDWGARDEAFF
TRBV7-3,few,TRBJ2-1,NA,TGTGCCAGCAGCCTCGCCCCCTTCCGGGACTCCGGGTTCGGTGAGCAGTTCTTC,CASSLAPFRDSGFGEQFF
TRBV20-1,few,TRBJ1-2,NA,TGCAGTGCCTGGAGCTCGGTTAACTATGGCTACACCTTC,CSAWSSVNYGYTF
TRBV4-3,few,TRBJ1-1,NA,TGCGCCAGCAGCCACCCCGGGACTCCGAACACTGAAGCTTTCTTT,CASSHPGTPNTEAFF
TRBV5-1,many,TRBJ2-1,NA,TGCGCCAGCACCCGAGGGACGGCGGGGACCTACAATGAGCAGTTCTTC,CASTRGTAGTYNEQFF
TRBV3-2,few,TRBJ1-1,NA,TGTGCCAGCAACCAGGACGTAACGGTGGGAACGAGAACTGAAGCTTTCTTT,CASNQDVTVGTRTEAFF